The clone carrying this TCR beta chain is medium-sized in the sample. No antigen is known for it. This specimen belongs to a study of T cells in localized non-small cell lung cancer. Regarding the study as a whole: Within adjacent lung there appeared a median approximately 57 of the top 100 tumor clones. Sequencing involved a lone tumor region, leaving heterogeneity possible.

This table comes from immunoSEQ multiplex PCR, and its TCRdb copy is limited to in-frame clones, with some not included. The sample includes about 11,000 clones, roughly 90% of them seen just once. CDR1 LNHNV and CDR2 YYDKDF come from the germline V gene (reference sequence). The CDR3 consists of 17 residues. The ends were cut back, 0 bases at V and 5 bases at J, with 17 bases in the middle. The specimen comprised peripheral blood, sampled before any cancer treatment. This chain uses TRBV15 with TRBJ1-5; maybe TRBD1 (6 bases). This clonotype was obtained from a male donor at least 60 years old with stage III lung adenocarcinoma. DNA for the CDR3: TGTGCCACCAGCAGAGATAAGGAACAGGGAGCGCATCAGCCCCAGCATTTT. This gives the protein CATSRDKEQGAHQPQHF.